This T cell receptor beta chain was identified during a study of blood T cell repertoires in COVID-19. CDR1 and CDR2 (germline): MGHRA, YSYEKL. The CDR3 totals 16 residues. V lost 0 bases and J lost 9; bases outside the gene matches: 4. Study processing details: Amplification of reference gene primers was used by the study to estimate nucleated cell counts. The table came from immunoSEQ multiplex PCR; TCRdb's copy has only in-frame clones and leaves some out. Clone size and V and J calls were adopted from that table, with D and trimming inferred from the DNA. This table has about 170,000 clones, 70% to 90% appearing once. This clone was detected a few times. Seattle patient enrollment occurred during active infection, with longitudinal follow-up thereafter.

This receptor was identified in a woman aged 80 or over with COVID-19, enrolled during active disease. The chain employs TRBV4-1 and TRBJ2-1; 14 positions agree with TRBD2. Sample: peripheral blood. The CDR3, as DNA: TGCGCCAGCAGCCAAGAGGGACTAGCGGGAGAGCGTGAGCAGTTCTTC. The encoded protein is CASSQEGLAGEREQFF.